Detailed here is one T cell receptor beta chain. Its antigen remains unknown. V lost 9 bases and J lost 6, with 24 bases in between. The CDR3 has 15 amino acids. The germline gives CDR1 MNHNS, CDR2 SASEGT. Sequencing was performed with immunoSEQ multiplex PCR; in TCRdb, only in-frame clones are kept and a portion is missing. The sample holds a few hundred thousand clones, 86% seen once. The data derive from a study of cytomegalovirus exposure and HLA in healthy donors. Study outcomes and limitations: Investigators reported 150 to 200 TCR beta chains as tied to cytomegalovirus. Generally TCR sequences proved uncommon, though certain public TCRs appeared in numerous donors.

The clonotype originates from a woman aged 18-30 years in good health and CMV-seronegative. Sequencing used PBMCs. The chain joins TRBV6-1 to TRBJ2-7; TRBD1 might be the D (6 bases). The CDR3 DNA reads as TGTGCCAGAGGGGGTGCATTAGGCCGGAAGGGCGAGCAGTACTTC. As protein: CARGGALGRKGEQYF.